The clone carrying this T cell receptor beta chain was counted a few times. Its antigen is not identified. The source of the sample is a study of cytomegalovirus exposure and HLA in healthy donors. PCR used 60 Vbeta primers and 13 Jbeta primers. The method was immunoSEQ multiplex PCR; TCRdb's version includes in-frame clones alone and lacks a portion of them. The data contain more than 150,000 clones, 80% to 85% of them singletons. Overall study findings and caveats: Earlier analysis looked at TCR beta V segments, and most were productive about 90% or about 30% of the time.

V was clipped by 4 bases and J by 7 bases; unmatched bases: 8. Germline V CDR1 and CDR2: LGHNA, YSLEER. This CDR3 spans 15 amino acids. The clonotype was recovered from a man aged 40-49 years in good health and CMV-seropositive. The chain couples TRBV4-3 to TRBJ2-1; TRBD1 matches at 9 bases. Sequencing used PBMCs. CDR3 sequence reads: CASSRGTGIRNEQFF. In DNA form, the CDR3 reads TGCGCCAGCAGCCGGGGGACAGGGATAAGGAATGAGCAGTTCTTC.